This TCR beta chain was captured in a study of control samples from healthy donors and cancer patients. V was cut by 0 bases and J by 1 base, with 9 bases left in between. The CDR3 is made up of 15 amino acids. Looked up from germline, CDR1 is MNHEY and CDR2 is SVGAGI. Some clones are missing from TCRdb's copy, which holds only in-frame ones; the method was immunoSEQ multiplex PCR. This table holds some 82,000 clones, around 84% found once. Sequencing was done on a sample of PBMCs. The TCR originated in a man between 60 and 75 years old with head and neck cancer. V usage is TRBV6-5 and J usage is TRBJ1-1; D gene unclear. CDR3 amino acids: CASSYSSHPNTEAFF. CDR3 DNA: TGTGCCAGCAGTTACTCGAGTCACCCGAACACTGAAGCTTTCTTT.